This TCR beta chain was obtained from a study of circulating and synovial CD4+ cells in juvenile arthritis (TCRdb year 2014). Concerning the study at large: Within each patient, the study compared the TCRbeta CDR3 repertoires of three groups: circulating HLA-DR+ CD4 T cells, bulk blood CD4 T cells, and synovial CD4 T cells. Repertoire sequencing was performed with the aim of confirming enrichment of synovial clonotypes in a circulating synovial-like CD4 T cell subset. The study at large found these results: Since overlap with synovium went up as sequencing depth increased, the measured fractions of shared clonotypes likely underestimated the full repertoire overlap. The difference between circulating pathogenic-like lymphocytes and bulk blood T cells was not detected by traditional Vbeta family usage analysis. Circulating pathogenic-like lymphocytes clustered together with synovial T cells, and compared with bulk blood, the circulating pathogenic-like lymphocytes shared a substantially higher fraction of CDR3 sequences with synovium. Synovial and circulating pathogenic-like lymphocyte repertoires were less diverse than bulk blood CD4 repertoires, and some CPL samples were as oligoclonal as synovium. CPL and bulk blood CD4 samples differed in T cell genome counts by at least an order of magnitude, so sample-size effects were addressed.

V drops 1 base and J drops 2 bases, leaving 9 bases in between. Counted from cysteine to phenylalanine, this CDR3 has 15 amino acids. Just the 45-base CDR3 DNA is kept, in frame starting at base 1. Based on the germline V gene, the CDR1 and CDR2 sequences are SGHTA and FQGNSA. Donors of the sequenced samples were patients with active juvenile idiopathic arthritis. Sorting was carried out immediately after cells were thawed, and dead cells were excluded with Live/Dead Fixable Near-IR Stain. A note on this clone: No antigen is known for it. No clone much larger than this one lies a single base away; base qualities are absent.

Library generation was performed with the immunoSEQ multiplex PCR assay. TCRbeta CDR3 sequencing was performed as a commercial service by an external provider. In the paper's pipeline: Productive nucleotide sequences and amino acid sequences obtained through in silico translation were used in the analyses. Diversity was quantified by Renyi entropy over a range of alpha values, with sample size equalised by taking the median of 200 repeated subsamples. For clustering, the distance between each pair of repertoires was computed as one minus the Chao-modified Jaccard index, which corrected for under-sampling. Frequency-weighted overlap with synovial clonotypes was calculated across 200 sample sizes, using 200 draws without replacement for each, and the value reported was the one at the size of the smaller sample. TCRdb carries this immuneACCESS record with in-frame sequences only. Its versions omit some clonotypes, under half of them owing to an unresolved V gene in the studies checked, with the rest unexplained. The DNA was the basis for D and trimming; V, J and clone size are from that table. Within this sample are about 33,000 clones, with roughly 95% of them counted one time only. The top ten hold around 0.17% of the sample.

The sequencing sample was made of CD4+ T cells from blood. The receptor was isolated from a human donor with juvenile idiopathic arthritis. The chain was built from TRBV7-2 and TRBJ1-3; the D segment cannot be called with confidence. The DNA sequence reads TGTGCCAGCAGCTTAGTGGCGGGGACTGGAAACACCATATATTTT. Its protein product is CASSLVAGTGNTIYF.